The text below deals with one TCR beta chain. With random hexamers, reverse transcription was performed on about 0.5 to 1 ug of RNA. TCRdb fed the immunoSEQ multiplex PCR reads into MiXCR, producing one record per CDR3 protein. This repertoire shows about 120,000 distinct CDR3 sequences, about 93% found once; its top ten account for around 0.2%. This sample was included in a study of CD8 T cells in Susac syndrome. The CDR3 is 13 amino acids. Trimming removed 3 bases from V and 6 bases from J, with 11 bases in between. The germline V gene has CDR1 GTSNPN and CDR2 SVGIG (reference sequence). V gene TRBV30 combines with J gene TRBJ2-2; D perhaps matches TRBD2 (5 bases). The source of this sequence is a human donor with Susac syndrome. The specimen sequenced was CD8+ T cells from PBMCs. CDR3: CAWRGVNAGELFF. The DNA of the CDR3 is TGTGCCTGGAGGGGAGTTAACGCCGGGGAGCTGTTTTTT.